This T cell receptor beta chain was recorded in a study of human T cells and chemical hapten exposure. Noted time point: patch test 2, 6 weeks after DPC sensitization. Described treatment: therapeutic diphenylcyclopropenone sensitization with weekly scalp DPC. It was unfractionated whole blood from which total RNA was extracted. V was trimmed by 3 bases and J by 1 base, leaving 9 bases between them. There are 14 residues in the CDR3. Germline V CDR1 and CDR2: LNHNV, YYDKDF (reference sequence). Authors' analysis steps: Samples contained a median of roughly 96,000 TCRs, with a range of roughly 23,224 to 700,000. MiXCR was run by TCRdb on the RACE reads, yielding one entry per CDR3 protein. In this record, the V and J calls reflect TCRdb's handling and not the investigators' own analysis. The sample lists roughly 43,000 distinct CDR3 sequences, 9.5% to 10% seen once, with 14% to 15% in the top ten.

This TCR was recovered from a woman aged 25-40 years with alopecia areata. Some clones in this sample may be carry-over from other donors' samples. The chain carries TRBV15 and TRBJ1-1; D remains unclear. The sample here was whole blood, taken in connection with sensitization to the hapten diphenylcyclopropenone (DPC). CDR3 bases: TGTGCCACCAGCAGGACACGGGGGAACACTGAAGCTTTCTTT. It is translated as CATSRTRGNTEAFF.